The clone carrying this T cell receptor (beta chain) was seen more than once but under ten times. This CDR3 contains 16 residues. V shed 5 bases and J shed 6 bases, with 17 bases lying between them. Looked up from germline, CDR1 is SEHNR and CDR2 is FQNEAQ (reference sequence). TCRdb independently ran MiXCR on the 5' RACE reads; one entry per CDR3 protein. The sample carries 200,000 to 300,000 distinct CDR3 sequences, about 10% recorded once. The data were taken from a study of identical twins. The material sequenced was memory T cells sorted from blood. This TCR derives from a man aged 50 to 60 in good health. The chain employs TRBV7-9 and TRBJ1-6; a weak D match, TRBD1 (6 bases). This CDR3 reads CASSEGGVGANSPLHF. CDR3 DNA: TGTGCCAGCAGCGAAGGGGGTGTGGGAGCTAATTCACCCCTCCACTTT. Full variable domain (rest looked up from reference TRBV7-9 and TRBJ1-6): DTGVSQNPRHKITKRGQNVTFRCDPISEHNRLYWYRQTLGQGPEFLTYFQNEAQLEKSRLLSDRFSAERPKGSFSTLEIQRTEQGDSAMYLCASSEGGVGANSPLHFGNGTRLTVT.